These 11 T cell receptor beta chains share one sample of origin, sequenced in a study of T cells in localized non-small cell lung cancer. Assay used: immunoSEQ multiplex PCR; TCRdb lists only in-frame clones, some missing. In the table there are tens of thousands of clones, 70% to 90% of which are singletons. The sample was peripheral blood, taken before any cancer treatment. These receptors all stem from a woman aged 35-75 years with stage I lung adenocarcinoma.

This chain uses TRBV11-2 with TRBJ2-1; 7 bases line up with TRBD2. The V segment lost 3 bases and the J segment 4 bases; nucleotides outside the gene matches: 9. The CDR3 consists of 16 residues. Germline loops: CDR1 SGHAT, CDR2 FQNNGV. CDR3 protein: CASSFPGGSRYNEQFF. The CDR3 bases are TGTGCCAGCAGCTTCCCCGGGGGGTCCCGGTACAATGAGCAGTTCTTC.

In this sample, this clone turned up a few times. The chain employs TRBV9 and TRBJ1-4; TRBD1 agrees at 7 bases. Trimming took 7 bases from V and 10 from J; bases not matched to a gene: 10. CDR1 SGDLS and CDR2 YYNGEE come from the germline V gene. This CDR3 contains 13 residues. CDR3 DNA: TGTGCCAGCGGTCCCGACAGGGAGCGAAAACTGTTTTTT. Its translation is CASGPDRERKLFF.

The chain joins TRBV2 to TRBJ1-2; D is ambiguous. Germline V gives CDR1 SNHLY, CDR2 FYNNEI. CDR3 length: 14 amino acids. Trimming shortened V by 6 bases and J by 0 bases, and 11 bases separated the two germline ends. CDR3 amino acids: CASRGSFTNYGYTF. The CDR3, as DNA: TGTGCCAGCAGAGGGTCCTTTACTAACTATGGCTACACCTTC.

To note about this clone: Sequence at one end of the junction differs from germline and may be a read error. V and J are TRBV7-2 and TRBJ2-7; D may be TRBD1 (6 bases). Germline assignment: CDR1 SGHTA and CDR2 FQGNSA. There are 14 residues in the CDR3. In nucleotides, the CDR3 is TGTGCCAGCAGCCTCATAGGGGGTGCAGCGGCCGCGTTGTTC. Protein sequence: CASSLIGGAAAALF.

The chain employs TRBV5-1 and TRBJ1-5; D call uncertain. Germline V gene data show CDR1 as SGHRS and CDR2 as YFSETQ. V dropped 2 bases and J dropped 2 bases, with 17 bases sitting between them. The CDR3 sequence is 17 residues long. The CDR3 nucleotides read TGCGCCAGCAGCTTAAACCCTCCGGGGTTGGGCAATCAGCCCCAGCATTTT. Protein: CASSLNPPGLGNQPQHF.

This clone was seen just once. The rearrangement joins TRBV5-6 to TRBJ2-7; D gene uncertain. The CDR3 extends over 12 amino acids. The V end was cut by 1 base, the J end by 7 bases, with 9 bases between. Germline values: CDR1 SGHDT, CDR2 YYEEEE. The CDR3: CASSLSIAEQYF. The CDR3 DNA is TGTGCCAGCAGCTTGTCCATCGCGGAGCAGTACTTC.

This clone was picked up one time. This chain connects TRBV11-2 to TRBJ2-3, with TRBD2 matching 12 bases. In germline, CDR1 is SGHAT, CDR2 FQNNGV. The CDR3 extends over 15 amino acids. With V trimmed by 5 bases and J by 6 bases, 6 bases remained unmatched. The CDR3 protein is CASSLAGGPSDTQYF. Written as DNA, the CDR3 is TGTGCCAGCAGCCTAGCGGGGGGGCCATCGGATACGCAGTATTTT.

The CDR3 DNA follows: TGTGCCAGCAGTGAAAGGTCTTTTGGCTACACCTTC. Translated, it gives CASSERSFGYTF. V usage is TRBV2 and J usage is TRBJ1-2; D is uncertain. With 2 bases removed from V and 7 bases from J, the gap between germline ends came to 8 bases. Germline CDR1 is SNHLY and CDR2 is FYNNEI. The CDR3 is made up of 12 amino acids.

This clone was counted a single time. The chain recombines TRBV5-1 with TRBJ2-7, with D perhaps matching TRBD1 or TRBD2 (5 bases each). Germline V CDR1 and CDR2: SGHRS, YFSETQ. V lost 2 bases to trimming and J lost 3 bases, with 18 bases between them. The CDR3 has 16 residues. The CDR3 is CASSFMPGPGNYEQYF. The CDR3 nucleotides read TGCGCCAGCAGCTTTATGCCGGGACCGGGAAACTACGAGCAGTACTTC.

The chain combines TRBV11-3 with TRBJ2-5; 7 positions match TRBD2. Trimming took 5 bases from V and 4 from J; bases not matched to a gene: 7. The CDR3 extends over 14 amino acids. Germline assignment: CDR1 SGHNT and CDR2 YENEEA. The CDR3 sequence: CASSRRGEGETQYF. The CDR3 nucleotides are TGTGCCAGCAGCCGTCGGGGGGAGGGAGAGACCCAGTACTTC.

The chain couples TRBV28 to TRBJ2-3; 7 bases match TRBD1. Germline CDR1 is MDHEN and CDR2 is SYDVKM. The CDR3 contains 15 residues. After removal of 4 bases from V and 7 bases from J, the junction contained 11 bases not matched to a gene. CDR3: CASSSVRQGVNTQYF. CDR3 sequence (DNA): TGTGCCAGCAGTTCCGTCCGACAGGGCGTGAATACGCAGTATTTT.